The T cell receptor (beta chain) described here comes from a study of CD8 T cells in ankylosing spondylitis. Study-level points and caveats: Those disease-linked clones were CD8+; they were also relatively rare in peripheral blood. Ankylosing spondylitis blood appeared to be characterized by a TCR beta motif of under 10 highly homologous variants.

One entry per CDR3 protein, called by TCRdb with MiXCR from the 5' RACE reads. The sample shows 500,000 to 650,000 distinct CDR3 sequences, roughly 5.3% of them seen only once. This CDR3 spans 15 amino acids. Germline values: CDR1 MNHEY, CDR2 SMNVEV (reference sequence). V lost 5 bases to trimming and J lost 0 bases, with 11 bases between them. This clonotype showed up many times. Antigen specificity is unknown. This TCR was sampled from a male donor with ankylosing spondylitis. The chain combines TRBV27 with TRBJ2-1; TRBD1 or TRBD2 may be the D gene (6 bases each). Sequencing input: blood, either unsorted or a sorted T cell fraction (not recorded which). CDR3 DNA: TGTGCCAGCAGTAAGGGGGACTCCTCCTACAATGAGCAGTTCTTC. Translation: CASSKGDSSYNEQFF.